The 8 T cell receptor beta chains listed next were all sequenced from one sample in a study of blood T cell repertoires in COVID-19 (dated by TCRdb to 2019 to 2021). The library was prepared using the immunoSEQ multiplex PCR assay. TCRdb took over this immuneACCESS table, retaining in-frame rearrangements with V and J assigned. Such tables are incomplete; in checked studies, under half of the missing clones stem from an unresolved V gene, and the remainder is unexplained. Across this sample there are about 150,000 clones, with about 80% seen only once. 29% of the sample lies in the top ten. Specimen: peripheral blood. These receptors were collected from a woman in her sixties with acute or convalescent COVID-19.

This clone is a singleton in its sample. This chain links TRBV27 with TRBJ2-3; TRBD2 agrees at 7 bases. Unmatched junction bases numbered 6, after V lost 5 bases and J lost 1 base. There are 15 residues in the CDR3. Germline CDR1 and CDR2: MNHEY and SMNVEV (reference sequence). CDR3 protein: CASSQAGLRTDTQYF. Here the CDR3 DNA reads TGTGCCAGCAGTCAAGCGGGACTTCGCACAGATACGCAGTATTTT.

There are a few counts of this clone. The CDR3 DNA sequence: TGTGCCAGCAGCTTCGGGACAGACAATGAGCAGTTCTTC. Translating it yields CASSFGTDNEQFF. This chain joins TRBV7-8 and TRBJ2-1, with 7 bases fitting TRBD1. The CDR3 runs 13 residues. Germline V gene sequence: CDR1 SGHVS, CDR2 FQNEAQ. Trimming took 3 bases from V and 5 from J; bases not matched to a gene: 1.

This clone was found a few times. The rearrangement links TRBV28 to TRBJ2-7; 8 bases are shared with TRBD1. V gave up 8 bases and J gave up 2 bases; unmatched junction bases: 5. This CDR3 spans 13 amino acids. Germline CDR1 MDHEN, CDR2 SYDVKM. CDR3 sequence (DNA): TGTGCCAGCCAAGGACAGGGCGCCTACGAGCAGTACGTC. Amino acid sequence: CASQGQGAYEQYV.

This chain joins TRBV6-5 and TRBJ1-2, with a possible D match to TRBD1 (6 bases). CDR3 length: 15 residues. Germline CDR1 reads MNHEY; CDR2 reads SVGAGI. V was pared by 6 bases and J by 8 bases, with 22 bases between. CDR3 nucleotides: TGTGCCAGCAGGGCCGGGGACACCCTGGCGGGCGGCTACACCTTC. Residues: CASRAGDTLAGGYTF.

The chain employs TRBV5-1 and TRBJ2-5; 10 positions agree with TRBD1. The trim removed 0 bases at V and 4 bases at J, leaving 3 bases unmatched. This CDR3 region has 15 residues. Germline values: CDR1 SGHRS, CDR2 YFSETQ. CDR3 loop: CASSLGQGAPETQYF. Here the CDR3 DNA reads TGCGCCAGCAGCTTGGGACAGGGGGCCCCAGAGACCCAGTACTTC.

The rearrangement joins TRBV5-3 to TRBJ1-5; no clear D gene. TRBV5-3 is marked as an open reading frame, function uncertain. The CDR3 runs to 15 residues. V was clipped by 0 bases and J by 4 bases, with 11 bases between them. The CDR3 nucleotides are TGTGCCAGAAGCTTGGAACAGCGGATGAATCAGCCCCAGCATTTT. It is translated as CARSLEQRMNQPQHF.

In its sample, this clone was seen once. The V call is TRBV27, the J call TRBJ1-6; 7 nucleotides align to TRBD1. V shed 5 bases, J shed 3 bases, and the junction held 10 bases outside the gene matches. Germline V gene sequence: CDR1 MNHEY, CDR2 SMNVEV (reference sequence). The CDR3 length is 17 residues. This chain's CDR3 is CASSLLQGTGYNSPLHF. Written as DNA, the CDR3 is TGTGCCAGCAGTCTCCTACAGGGGACCGGCTATAATTCACCCCTCCACTTT.

The chain links TRBV6-2 or TRBV6-3 to TRBJ2-7; TRBD1 matches 8 bases. V lost 5 bases to trimming and J lost 3 bases; unmatched junction nucleotides: 0. The CDR3 runs 12 residues. Germline CDR1 and CDR2: MNHEY and SVGEGT. CDR3 sequence reads: CASSGQGYEQYV. CDR3 DNA sequence: TGTGCCAGCAGTGGACAGGGCTACGAGCAGTACGTC.